This passage covers 27 T cell receptor beta chains from one sample sequenced in a study of patients and donors after allogeneic stem cell transplantation. One entry per CDR3 protein, called by TCRdb with MiXCR from the RT-PCR reads. This sample has around 200,000 distinct CDR3 sequences, with 38% found just once. Sequenced material: blood, either unsorted or a sorted T cell fraction (not recorded which). The receptors here all came from a human donor who was either an allogeneic HSCT recipient or a stem cell or donor lymphocyte infusion donor (not recorded which). It is not recorded whose cells these are; they may come from a transplant donor.

DNA for the CDR3: TGTGCCAGCAGCCCGGGGGGCTCTTTCTACGAGCAGTACTTC. Translated: CASSPGGSFYEQYF. V gene TRBV12-3 or TRBV12-4 combines with J gene TRBJ2-7, with D tentatively TRBD2 (7 bases). The CDR3 totals 14 residues. V lost 6 bases, J lost 3 bases, and 15 bases lay in between.

This clonotype has just a few counts. The chain uses TRBV30 and TRBJ1-3, with D unclear. The germline gives CDR1 GTSNPN, CDR2 SVGIG (reference sequence). V dropped 4 bases and J dropped 2 bases, with 12 bases sitting between them. The CDR3 totals 14 residues. CDR3 bases: TGTGCCTGGACCCTTCGGGCCGCTGGAAACACCATATATTTT. Its protein product is CAWTLRAAGNTIYF. The full variable domain, with the rest looked up from reference TRBV30 and TRBJ1-3, is SQTIHQWPATLVQPVGSPLSLECTVEGTSNPNLYWYRQAAGRGLQLLFYSVGIGQISSEVPQNLSASRPQDRQFILSSKKLLLSDSGFYLCAWTLRAAGNTIYFGEGSWLTVV.

This clonotype was observed a few times. The rearrangement joins TRBV15 to TRBJ1-6, with a tentative D call TRBD1 (5 bases). The CDR3 loop spans 17 amino acids. Germline CDR1 LNHNV, CDR2 YYDKDF (reference sequence). The V end was cut by 3 bases, the J end by 5 bases, with 17 bases between. The chain's CDR3 is CATSRPGTRSHNSPLHF. The CDR3, as DNA: TGTGCCACCAGCAGGCCGGGGACTCGGAGCCATAATTCACCCCTCCACTTT.

This clonotype was counted only a few times. The V call is TRBV9, the J call TRBJ2-7; 9 bases agree with TRBD2. Germline loops: CDR1 SGDLS, CDR2 YYNGEE. This CDR3 has 17 residues. The junction had 12 bases not matched to a gene; V was cut back by 1 base and J by 4 bases. The CDR3 bases are TGTGCCAGCAGCGTAAGCCCGGCCGGGACTAGCTTTTACGAGCAGTACTTC. It codes for CASSVSPAGTSFYEQYF.

The chain recombines TRBV14 with TRBJ1-1; D is uncertain. Trimming pared 2 bases from V and 5 bases from J, leaving 15 bases between. The CDR3 loop spans 15 amino acids. Per the germline V gene, CDR1 is SGHDN and CDR2 is FVKESK. The CDR3 loop reads CASSQFPAYETEAFF. The CDR3 bases are TGTGCCAGCAGCCAATTTCCCGCGTACGAGACTGAAGCTTTCTTT.

The CDR3 sequence is CASSAPGRGTAEAFF. CDR3 DNA sequence: TGTGCCAGCAGCGCGCCGGGCAGGGGGACCGCTGAAGCTTTCTTT. V gene TRBV9 combines with J gene TRBJ1-1, with 7 bases matching TRBD1. The junction had 11 bases not matched to a gene; V was cut back by 3 bases and J by 6 bases. The CDR3 spans 15 residues. CDR1 and CDR2 from the germline V gene are SGDLS and YYNGEE.

The chain combines TRBV9 with TRBJ2-3, with no clear D. The ends were cut back, 2 bases at V and 3 bases at J, with 13 bases in the middle. The CDR3 is 15 amino acids. CDR1 and CDR2 from the germline V gene are SGDLS and YYNGEE. The CDR3 protein is CASSVMWVGTDTQYF. Written as DNA, the CDR3 is TGTGCCAGCAGCGTCATGTGGGTAGGGACAGATACGCAGTATTTT. The variable domain in full, with the rest retrieved from reference TRBV9 and TRBJ2-3, is DSGVTQTPKHLITATGQRVTLRCSPRSGDLSVYWYQQSLDQGLQFLIQYYNGEERAKGNILERFSAQQFPDLHSELNLSSLELGDSALYFCASSVMWVGTDTQYFGPGTRLTVL.

The chain has TRBV2 and TRBJ1-5; D gene unclear. V shed 6 bases and J shed 0 bases, with 9 bases lying between them. Germline CDR1 SNHLY, CDR2 FYNNEI. This CDR3 is built from 14 residues. CDR3 loop: CASRPDGSNQPQHF. The CDR3 DNA reads TGTGCCAGCAGGCCGGACGGTAGCAATCAGCCCCAGCATTTT.

The genes are TRBV4-2 and TRBJ2-3, with a weak D call TRBD1 (5 bases). Germline V gene lookup returns CDR1 LGHNA and CDR2 YNFKEQ. This CDR3 is built from 18 residues. The V and J ends lost 0 bases and 6 bases respectively, with 22 bases between them. Here the CDR3 reads CASSQDGAALGAGDTQYF. Written as DNA, the CDR3 is TGTGCCAGCAGCCAAGATGGGGCGGCCCTGGGTGCAGGTGATACGCAGTATTTT.

The chain employs TRBV12-3 or TRBV12-4 and TRBJ2-1; 8 positions match TRBD1. The CDR3 runs to 15 residues. Trimming removed 5 bases from V and 3 bases from J; junction bases left unmatched: 6. CDR3 region: CASSRNRGDYNEQFF. The CDR3 bases are TGTGCCAGCAGTCGCAACAGGGGGGACTACAATGAGCAGTTCTTC.

With regard to this clonotype: The germline gene is not matched at one end of the junction; a read error may be the cause. The chain carries TRBV28 and TRBJ1-5; TRBD1 aligns across 8 bases. There are 16 residues in the CDR3. The germline V gene encodes CDR1 MDHEN and CDR2 SYDVKM. CDR3 protein: CASRPQGAGRNQPRHF. CDR3 sequence (DNA): TGTGCCAGCAGGCCTCAGGGGGCCGGGCGCAATCAGCCCCGGCATTTT.

This clonotype was counted between two and nine times. The genes are TRBV11-2 and TRBJ1-6, with D perhaps matching TRBD1 (5 bases). Germline CDR1 and CDR2: SGHAT and FQNNGV. Trimming removed 6 bases from V and 13 bases from J, with 10 bases in between. The CDR3 extends over 11 amino acids. The CDR3 sequence: CASRSGAPLHF. CDR3 nucleotides: TGTGCCAGCAGATCCGGGGCGCCCCTCCACTTT. The entire variable domain, with the rest obtained from reference TRBV11-2 and TRBJ1-6, is as follows: EAGVAQSPRYKIIEKRQSVAFWCNPISGHATLYWYQQILGQGPKLLIQFQNNGVVDDSQLPKDRFSAERLKGVDSTLKIQPAKLEDSAVYLCASRSGAPLHFGNGTRLTVT.

This clonotype was picked up a small number of times. The chain joins TRBV20-1 to TRBJ1-5; tentative D call: TRBD1 (5 bases). Germline CDR1 is DFQATT and CDR2 is SNEGSKA (reference sequence). The V end lost 1 base, the J end lost 7 bases, and 8 bases lay between the germline ends. The CDR3 consists of 12 residues. CDR3 amino acids: CSARVRGQPQHF. The CDR3 bases are TGCAGTGCTAGAGTGAGGGGACAGCCCCAGCATTTT.

On this clonotype: A junction end diverges from the germline sequence, so it may reflect a read error. The rearrangement joins TRBV24-1 to TRBJ1-4; D is unclear. Germline V CDR1 and CDR2: KGHDR, SFDVKD. This CDR3 is built from 14 residues. As DNA, the CDR3 is TGTGCCACGAGTGCCGCGTCGACTAATGAAAAACTGTTTTTT. It yields the protein CATSAASTNEKLFF.

V usage is TRBV11-3 and J usage is TRBJ2-1, with 15 bases that match TRBD2. This CDR3 is 16 amino acids long. CDR1 is SGHNT and CDR2 is YENEEA in the germline V gene. The J segment lost 8 bases and the V segment lost 5 bases, leaving 7 bases of the junction unmatched. The CDR3, as DNA: TGTGCCAGCAGCGCAGAGGGGACTAGCGGGGGGTATGAGCAGTTCTTC. This gives the protein CASSAEGTSGGYEQFF. The full variable domain, its missing parts supplied by reference TRBV11-3 and TRBJ2-1, is EAGVVQSPRYKIIEKKQPVAFWCNPISGHNTLYWYLQNLGQGPELLIRYENEEAVDDSQLPKDRFSAERLKGVDSTLKIQPAELGDSAVYLCASSAEGTSGGYEQFFGPGTRLTVL.

This clonotype was counted only a few times. The rearrangement joins TRBV6-5 to TRBJ1-3, with D unresolved. V was cut by 7 bases and J by 0 bases, with 16 bases left in between. The CDR3 is 16 residues long. Germline V lookup: CDR1 MNHEY, CDR2 SVGAGI. CDR3 sequence (DNA): TGTGCCAGCACCAGATCCGGGCTCAGCTCTGGAAACACCATATATTTT. Its translation: CASTRSGLSSGNTIYF.

This clonotype appeared a few times. The chain uses TRBV28 and TRBJ1-5; perhaps TRBD1 as D (6 bases). Between the trimmed V and J ends, which lost 2 bases and 6 bases, there was a span of 14 bases. The CDR3 sequence is 15 residues long. Germline values: CDR1 MDHEN, CDR2 SYDVKM. The CDR3 DNA follows: TGTGCCAGCAGTTTACCACAGGGTAGGATTCAGCCCCAGCATTTT. Its protein is CASSLPQGRIQPQHF.

This chain joins TRBV11-2 and TRBJ2-1; a weak D match, TRBD2 (5 bases). The CDR3 spans 14 residues. Trimming removed 1 base from V and 7 bases from J, with 11 bases in between. In germline, CDR1 is SGHAT, CDR2 FQNNGV. The CDR3 bases are TGTGCCAGCAGCTTAGCTAGCTCGTGGAATGAGCAGTTCTTC. Its protein is CASSLASSWNEQFF.

This CDR3 is CASRPGGDPPDTQYF. The CDR3 DNA follows: TGTGCCAGCCGGCCCGGGGGGGATCCACCAGATACGCAGTATTTT. The chain links TRBV28 to TRBJ2-3, with 8 bases lining up with TRBD2. From germline, CDR1 is MDHEN and CDR2 SYDVKM. The CDR3 runs 15 residues. After removal of 8 bases from V and 4 bases from J, the junction contained 11 bases not matched to a gene.

This clonotype was observed a few times. The chain employs TRBV24-1 and TRBJ1-5; D ambiguous. The germline V gene has CDR1 KGHDR and CDR2 SFDVKD. The CDR3 has 14 amino acids. Between the trimmed V and J ends, which lost 1 base and 0 bases, there was a span of 3 bases. CDR3 nucleotide sequence: TGTGCCACCAGTGATTTCTATAGCAATCAGCCCCAGCATTTT. It yields the protein CATSDFYSNQPQHF.

The rearrangement uses TRBV18 and TRBJ1-4; no clear D. Germline CDR1 is KGHSH and CDR2 is LQKENI. Trimming took off 2 bases at V and 4 bases at J, with 8 bases between the two ends. CDR3 length equals 14 residues. The CDR3 region has the DNA TGTGCCAGCTCACCAAGGGCAGATAATGAAAAACTGTTTTTT. Translated: CASSPRADNEKLFF.

The chain joins TRBV24-1 to TRBJ2-2; D not certain. This CDR3 contains 14 residues. Trimming took off 7 bases at V and 0 bases at J, with 8 bases between the two ends. Germline V gene lookup returns CDR1 KGHDR and CDR2 SFDVKD. The CDR3, as DNA: TGTGCCACCAGCCTAGACGCGAACACCGGGGAGCTGTTTTTT. Protein: CATSLDANTGELFF.

The V call is TRBV11-1, the J call TRBJ1-1; the D gene is possibly TRBD1 (5 bases). The CDR3 runs to 14 residues. CDR1 is SGHAT and CDR2 is FQDESV in the germline V gene (reference sequence). Trimming left V 5 bases short and J 5 bases short, with 15 bases between. CDR3 nucleotides: TGTGCCAGCAGCGCCAGGGTTGAAGGAACTGAAGCTTTCTTT. This gives the protein CASSARVEGTEAFF.

This clonotype was seen more than once but under ten times. The chain combines TRBV7-9 with TRBJ1-5; possibly TRBD1 for D (5 bases). The CDR3 is made up of 15 amino acids. CDR1 and CDR2 (germline): SEHNR, FQNEAQ (reference sequence). Trimming took off 5 bases at V and 3 bases at J, with 14 bases between the two ends. The CDR3 spells CASSPGTGYNQPQHF. The CDR3 DNA is TGTGCCAGCAGCCCCGGGACGGGGTACAATCAGCCCCAGCATTTT.

This clonotype was detected only a few times. V and J are TRBV24-1 and TRBJ2-3, with D perhaps matching TRBD2 (6 bases). Trimming shortened V by 7 bases and J by 2 bases, and 6 bases separated the two germline ends. The CDR3 length is 12 residues. CDR1 and CDR2 (germline): KGHDR, SFDVKD. CDR3 residues: CATRDYTDTQYF. The DNA for the CDR3 is TGTGCCACCAGGGACTACACAGATACGCAGTATTTT.

There are a few counts of this clonotype. The chain uses TRBV7-7 and TRBJ2-3; 10 nucleotides match TRBD1. Germline-derived CDR1 and CDR2 are SSHAT and FNYEAQ (reference sequence). This CDR3 spans 14 amino acids. V was pared by 5 bases and J by 8 bases, with 7 bases of the junction left unmatched. The CDR3 protein is CASSPDRGIGTQYF. The CDR3 DNA reads TGTGCCAGCAGCCCGGACAGGGGGATTGGTACGCAGTATTTT.

The V call is TRBV5-1, the J call TRBJ1-3; no clear D gene. The germline V gene encodes CDR1 SGHRS and CDR2 YFSETQ. The CDR3 covers 17 residues. V dropped 0 bases and J dropped 4 bases, with 17 bases sitting between them. Here the CDR3 DNA reads TGCGCCAGCAGCTTGGGAAATAGTCTGGGTGCGGGAAACACCATATATTTT. Amino acid sequence: CASSLGNSLGAGNTIYF.